This T cell receptor (beta chain) was profiled in a study of pediatric ulcerative colitis. General study points: Blood-derived T cells may be present in rectal pinch biopsies. No controls had the two rectal clonotypes shared by ulcerative colitis patients. Acute severe colitis showed lower rectal diversity from clonal expansions.

TCRdb's table, derived via immunoSEQ multiplex PCR, lists solely in-frame clones and lacks some. This repertoire shows fewer than 20,000 clones, 80% found once; its top ten account for approximately 8%. This clone came up once. Its antigen remains unidentified. The CDR3 runs 12 residues. Trimming pared 7 bases from V and 15 bases from J, leaving 22 bases between. Germline V gene data show CDR1 as SQVTM and CDR2 as ANQGSEA. The rectum was sampled with one to two pinch biopsies at colonoscopy. Control subjects, colonoscoped for suspected IBD, had macroscopically and histologically normal endoscopy. The chain couples TRBV29-1 to TRBJ2-1; D is possibly TRBD2 (6 bases). Sequencing was carried out using gut tissue. This receptor was identified in a boy aged 5-17 years who was a control in a study of pediatric ulcerative colitis. The CDR3 DNA reads TGCAGCGCGGGGGATCTAGAGGGTTGGCGGTTCTTC. As protein: CSAGDLEGWRFF.